A selection of T cell receptor beta chains follows, all from one sample in a study of shared clonotypes between healthy human individuals. The data were produced by immunoSEQ multiplex PCR, yet TCRdb's version contains in-frame clones alone and is incomplete. The data show around 700,000 clones, roughly 70% seen once. The sequencing input was memory CD4+ T cells sorted from blood. Receptors originate from a woman in her 30s in good health. The CDR3 runs from the conserved cysteine through the conserved F or W. The order of the fields is CDR3 length, J gene, V gene, clone size, D gene, CDR3 protein, CDR3 DNA. A D gene is named only where the DNA matches it firmly. Expanded clones are given a class, and other clones once, few, many or no size at all.

>14|TRBJ1-5|TRBV30|-|TRBD1
CAWSLGQEGQPQHF
TGTGCCTGGAGTTTAGGACAGGAGGGTCAGCCCCAGCATTTT
>11|TRBJ2-5|TRBV20-1|-|-
CSARDRETQYF
TGCAGTGCTAGAGATCGGGAGACCCAGTACTTC
>15|TRBJ2-7|TRBV28|once|TRBD2
CASSSPGLAAYEQYF
TGTGCCAGCAGTTCGCCGGGACTAGCGGCCTACGAGCAGTACTTC
>14|TRBJ1-1|TRBV19|few|-
CASSQQSMNTEAFF
TGTGCCAGTAGCCAGCAGTCGATGAACACTGAAGCTTTCTTT
>12|TRBJ2-2|TRBV19|-|-
CASSVRGGELFF
TGTGCCAGTAGTGTGAGGGGAGGGGAGCTGTTTTTT
>19|TRBJ2-3|TRBV11-1|-|TRBD2
CASSLGGTSGSRSTDTQYF
TGTGCCAGCAGCTTAGGTGGGACTAGCGGGAGTAGGAGCACAGATACGCAGTATTTT
>16|TRBJ2-2|TRBV27|-|-
CASSLLGSANTGELFF
TGTGCCAGCAGTTTATTGGGGAGCGCGAACACCGGGGAGCTGTTTTTT
>13|TRBJ2-5|TRBV28|-|-
CASSTRGWETQYF
TGTGCCAGCTCCACGAGGGGGTGGGAGACCCAGTACTTC
>14|TRBJ1-2|TRBV28|-|-
CASSLSFRVHGYTF
TGTGCCAGCAGTTTATCCTTCAGGGTACATGGCTACACCTTC
>13|TRBJ1-5|TRBV7-2|-|-
CASSLVKDQPQHF
TGTGCCAGCAGCTTAGTAAAGGATCAGCCCCAGCATTTT
>16|TRBJ1-4|TRBV28|-|-
CASSLSGQATNEKLFF
TGTGCCAGCAGTTTATCTGGGCAGGCAACTAATGAAAAACTGTTTTTT
>14|TRBJ1-1|TRBV27|once|-
CASSHRSAGTEAFF
TGTGCCAGCAGTCACCGAAGTGCGGGCACTGAAGCTTTCTTT
>16|TRBJ2-2|TRBV7-8|-|TRBD2
CASSFKTSGVTGELFF
TGTGCCAGCAGCTTTAAGACTAGCGGGGTCACCGGGGAGCTGTTTTTT
>16|TRBJ2-3|TRBV27|few|TRBD2
CASSLKGSGRGDTQYF
TGTGCCAGCAGTCTCAAGGGTAGCGGGAGGGGAGATACGCAGTATTTT
>14|TRBJ2-1|TRBV6-5|-|-
CASSSGTGLNEQFF
TGTGCCAGCAGCTCGGGGACGGGCCTCAATGAGCAGTTCTTC
>14|TRBJ1-2|TRBV7-9|-|-
CASSRDILNYGYTF
TGTGCCAGCAGCCGGGACATTCTTAACTATGGCTACACCTTC
>13|TRBJ1-1|TRBV30|-|-
CAARLGAGTEAFF
TGTGCCGCTAGGCTGGGGGCGGGTACTGAAGCTTTCTTT
>15|TRBJ2-1|TRBV28|-|TRBD2
CASSWELAGDREQFF
TGTGCCAGCAGTTGGGAACTAGCGGGAGACAGGGAGCAGTTCTTC
>16|TRBJ2-1|TRBV11-2|-|TRBD2
CASSLSGPSSYNEQFF
TGTGCCAGCAGCCTTAGCGGGCCTAGCTCCTACAATGAGCAGTTCTTC
>18|TRBJ2-7|TRBV6-4|-|TRBD2
CASRDTGLAGAAPYEQYF
TGTGCCAGCAGAGATACAGGACTAGCGGGAGCCGCACCCTACGAGCAGTACTTC
>17|TRBJ2-7|TRBV5-1|-|TRBD2
CASSLPSGRNPSYEQYF
TGCGCCAGCAGCTTGCCTAGCGGGAGGAACCCTTCGTACGAGCAGTACTTC
>14|TRBJ2-7|TRBV28|-|-
CASSLVQGNYEQYF
TGTGCCAGCAGTTTGGTCCAGGGAAACTACGAGCAGTACTTC
>14|TRBJ2-5|TRBV28|-|TRBD1
CATDRGTLKRAQYF
TGTGCCACCGACAGGGGCACACTTAAGAGAGCCCAGTACTTC
>17|TRBJ2-1|TRBV2|-|TRBD2
CASTDRVSGRFYTEQFF
TGTGCCAGCACCGATAGAGTTAGCGGGAGGTTCTACACTGAGCAGTTCTTC
>16|TRBJ1-1|TRBV19|-|-
CASSTGGVVGNTEAFF
TGTGCCAGTAGTACCGGGGGGGTGGTAGGGAACACTGAAGCTTTCTTT
>14|TRBJ1-1|TRBV2|-|TRBD1
CASSYGQGATEAFF
TGTGCCAGCAGTTATGGACAGGGGGCGACTGAAGCTTTCTTT
>14|TRBJ2-3|TRBV7-9|-|-
CASSPKTLTDTQYF
TGTGCCAGCAGCCCAAAGACCCTCACAGATACGCAGTATTTT
>15|TRBJ2-7|TRBV4-1|once|TRBD2
CASSQGLAGSYEQYF
TGCGCCAGCAGCCAGGGACTAGCGGGATCCTACGAGCAGTACTTC
>15|TRBJ1-5|TRBV10-3|-|-
CAISEGVGSNQPQHF
TGTGCCATCAGTGAGGGTGTAGGGAGCAATCAGCCCCAGCATTTT
>15|TRBJ2-3|TRBV27|-|-
CASRLRAAITDTQYF
TGTGCCAGCCGACTTCGGGCAGCCATCACAGATACGCAGTATTTT
>16|TRBJ1-2|TRBV2|-|-
CASTFTRTLRNYGYTF
TGTGCCAGCACCTTTACAAGGACTTTACGCAACTATGGCTACACCTTC
>14|TRBJ2-3|TRBV28|-|TRBD2
CASRNSGSPDTQYF
TGTGCCAGCAGGAACAGCGGGAGTCCAGATACGCAGTATTTT
>13|TRBJ2-5|TRBV6-1|-|TRBD1
CASRFAGGETQYF
TGTGCCAGCAGGTTTGCAGGGGGAGAGACCCAGTACTTC
>19|TRBJ1-5|TRBV28|-|-
CASRPRRGYPGGGNQPQHF
TGTGCCAGCAGGCCCCGAAGGGGGTATCCAGGCGGGGGCAATCAGCCCCAGCATTTT
>13|TRBJ2-5|TRBV19|once|-
CASSTLMTETQYF
TGTGCCAGTAGTACCTTAATGACAGAGACCCAGTACTTC
>14|TRBJ2-1|TRBV21-1|-|-
CASSPRASGKGQFF
TGTGCCAGCAGCCCCCGGGCTAGCGGGAAGGGGCAGTTCTTC
>13|TRBJ1-2|TRBV6-6|-|TRBD1
CASSGGQGSGYTF
TGTGCCAGCAGTGGTGGACAGGGGTCTGGCTACACCTTC
>14|TRBJ2-1|TRBV10-2|-|-
CASGVGGSINEQFF
TGCGCCAGCGGGGTAGGCGGGTCGATAAATGAGCAGTTCTTC
>14|TRBJ2-2|TRBV29-1|-|TRBD1
CSAGQGVRTGELFF
TGCAGCGCCGGACAGGGGGTGAGGACCGGGGAGCTGTTTTTT
>13|TRBJ1-2|TRBV13|-|-
CASSLGRGGGYTF
TGTGCCAGCAGCTTAGGTAGGGGTGGAGGCTACACCTTC
>13|TRBJ1-1|TRBV9|few|-
CASSVGPNTEAFF
TGTGCCAGCAGCGTAGGGCCAAACACTGAAGCTTTCTTT
>15|TRBJ2-7|TRBV9|-|-
CASSVDPGGRGEQYF
TGTGCCAGCAGCGTCGACCCAGGGGGGAGGGGCGAGCAGTACTTC
>18|TRBJ2-7|TRBV10-3|-|TRBD2
CAISESSGGVLAFYEQYF
TGTGCCATCAGTGAGAGTAGCGGGGGTGTACTTGCCTTCTACGAGCAGTACTTC
>12|TRBJ1-2|TRBV2|-|-
CAKRRGVEGYTF
TGTGCCAAGCGAAGGGGAGTAGAGGGCTACACCTTC
>12|TRBJ2-2|TRBV29-1|few|-
CSVVQYTGELFF
TGCAGCGTTGTACAGTACACCGGGGAGCTGTTTTTT
>8|TRBJ1-1|TRBV29-1|-|-
CSVDRAFF
TGCAGCGTTGACCGAGCTTTCTTT
>15|TRBJ2-1|TRBV4-1|-|TRBD2
CASSQGLAGGLEQFF
TGCGCCAGCAGCCAGGGACTAGCGGGAGGGCTTGAGCAGTTCTTC
>15|TRBJ1-2|TRBV5-5|-|TRBD1
CASSLSDRPNYGYTF
TGTGCCAGCAGCCTATCGGACAGGCCTAACTATGGCTACACCTTC
>13|TRBJ2-5|TRBV10-3|once|-
CAISGGRGETQYF
TGTGCCATCAGTGGAGGGCGAGGAGAGACCCAGTACTTC
>12|TRBJ2-3|TRBV6-1|-|-
CATAWVTDTQYF
TGTGCCACCGCTTGGGTCACAGATACGCAGTATTTT
>15|TRBJ2-7|TRBV27|-|TRBD2
CASSQTSGVPYEQYF
TGTGCCAGCAGTCAAACTAGCGGGGTGCCCTACGAGCAGTACTTC
>15|TRBJ2-3|TRBV6-4|few|-
CASSDSEDGGDTQYF
TGTGCCAGCAGTGACTCGGAGGATGGGGGAGATACGCAGTATTTT
>16|TRBJ2-3|TRBV9|-|-
CASSVGLSADTDTQYF
TGTGCCAGCAGCGTAGGGTTGTCGGCAGACACAGATACGCAGTATTTT